These T cell receptor beta chains were read from a single sample in a study of T cell responses to AZD1222 COVID-19 vaccine. Measured with immunoSEQ multiplex PCR; TCRdb has only the in-frame clones, and not every one. Counted here are approximately 100,000 clones, 87% occurring once; the ten biggest clones make up roughly 2.5%. Sequenced here: peripheral blood, sampled 28 days after the second AZD1222 dose. The receptors were gathered from an adult who received the AZD1222 COVID-19 vaccine. Both conserved end residues are part of each CDR3. D genes are given only for firm matches. Clone size is given for some rows only: seen once, a few or many times, or a class if the clone is expanded.

cdr3_aa | cdr3_nt | d_call | cdr3_length | clone_size | j_call | v_call
CASSPSGQGVNYGYTF | TGTGCCAGCTCACCGAGTGGACAGGGGGTTAACTATGGCTACACCTTC | TRBD1 | 16 | few | TRBJ1-2 | TRBV18
CASSQDPREGSNYGYTF | TGCGCCAGCAGCCAAGATCCTCGGGAGGGGTCTAACTATGGCTACACCTTC | NA | 17 | NA | TRBJ1-2 | TRBV4-1
CASSLGTSGSYEQYF | TGTGCCAGTAGTCTCGGGACTAGCGGCTCCTACGAGCAGTACTTC | TRBD2 | 15 | NA | TRBJ2-7 | TRBV19
CASSYSSGTEQFF | TGCGCCAGCAGCTACTCTAGCGGGACTGAGCAGTTCTTC | TRBD2 | 13 | NA | TRBJ2-1 | TRBV5-1
CASSTTGGGYTF | TGTGCCAGCAGCACAACAGGGGGCGGCTACACCTTC | TRBD1 | 12 | NA | TRBJ1-2 | TRBV9
CASSIGGTGGTEAFF | TGTGCCAGTAGTATAGGCGGGACAGGGGGCACTGAAGCTTTCTTT | TRBD1 | 15 | few | TRBJ1-1 | TRBV19
CASSGQGREQYF | TGCGCCAGCAGCGGACAGGGCCGGGAGCAGTACTTC | TRBD1 | 12 | few | TRBJ2-7 | TRBV5-1
CASSFGRDTEAFF | TGTGCCAGCAGCTTCGGGAGGGACACTGAAGCTTTCTTT | NA | 13 | NA | TRBJ1-1 | TRBV7-3
CASSLGHRGQENGYTF | TGTGCCAGCAGCTTAGGTCACAGGGGGCAGGAGAATGGCTACACCTTC | TRBD1 | 16 | NA | TRBJ1-2 | TRBV11-2
CATSRGGTGELFF | TGTGCCACCAGCAGAGGTGGGACCGGGGAGCTGTTTTTT | NA | 13 | few | TRBJ2-2 | TRBV15
CASSLRRGRSGELFF | TGTGCCAGCAGCTTAAGGAGGGGGCGCAGCGGGGAGCTGTTTTTT | NA | 15 | NA | TRBJ2-2 | TRBV7-9
CASSTDRVWTQYF | TGTGCCAGCAGCACGGACAGGGTTTGGACCCAGTACTTC | TRBD1 | 13 | few | TRBJ2-5 | TRBV2
CASKRARWETQYF | TGTGCCAGCAAGAGGGCTAGATGGGAGACCCAGTACTTC | NA | 13 | NA | TRBJ2-5 | TRBV2
CASSRNTGELFF | TGTGCCAGCAGCCGCAACACCGGGGAGCTGTTTTTT | NA | 12 | NA | TRBJ2-2 | TRBV27
CASASGGKNYGYTF | TGTGCCAGCGCCTCAGGGGGCAAAAACTATGGCTACACCTTC | TRBD1 | 14 | NA | TRBJ1-2 | TRBV28